This T cell receptor beta chain derives from a study of Ad26.COV2.S vaccination and SARS-CoV-2 variants. Study context: The donor belonged to the COV1001 Ad26.COV2.S trial arm. Findings of the study overall: Non-spike TCR breadth was similar in vaccine and placebo recipients.

As concerns this clone: As yet, its antigen is unknown.

Measured with immunoSEQ multiplex PCR; TCRdb has only the in-frame clones, and not every one. Of 300,000 to 350,000 clones detected, 86% appear once; the ten largest clones hold roughly 10%. Documented treatment: around 19 received Ad26.COV2.S at low or high dose, single or two shots; several received placebo; per-sample allocation not given. Sampling happened 63 days after the first vaccine or placebo injection. An Ad26 vector expressing Wuhan-strain SARS-CoV-2 spike served as the vaccine. Trimming removed 2 bases from V and 6 bases from J, with 16 bases in between. CDR3 length: 16 residues. Germline CDR1 and CDR2: LGHNA and YNFKEQ.

The sequencing used peripheral blood, collected in a trial of Ad26.COV2.S vaccine versus placebo. The TCR was taken from a person aged 18-60 years who received the Ad26.COV2.S COVID-19 vaccine or a placebo. The chain uses TRBV4-2 and TRBJ1-4; no reliable D call. The CDR3 DNA reads TGTGCCAGCAGCCAAATGGCGGTACTTTCCCATGAAAAACTGTTTTTT. It translates to CASSQMAVLSHEKLFF.